These 2 T cell receptor beta chains came from one sample sequenced in a study of blood T cell repertoires in COVID-19. The table came from immunoSEQ multiplex PCR; TCRdb's copy has only in-frame clones and leaves some out. The data show around 150,000 clones, 80% to 90% seen once. What was sequenced was peripheral blood. The receptors stem from a man in his 70s with acute or convalescent COVID-19.

The V and J genes are TRBV3-1 (or the pseudogene TRBV3-2) and TRBJ1-1; 7 bases fit TRBD1. This CDR3 region has 13 residues. V lost 5 bases and J lost 8; bases outside the gene matches: 8. Germline CDR1 and CDR2: LGHDT and YNNKEL (reference sequence). CDR3 nucleotides: TGTGCCAGCAGCGCCAGGGGGGTCCGAGAAGCTTTCTTT. It translates to CASSARGVREAFF.

This clone appeared once. The chain uses TRBV11-3 and TRBJ2-3, with 12 bases matching TRBD2. This CDR3 region has 17 residues. Per the germline V gene, CDR1 is SGHNT and CDR2 is YENEEA. Trimming took 3 bases from V and 2 from J; bases not matched to a gene: 6. CDR3 DNA: TGTGCCAGCAGCTTCGGACTAGCGGGGTCTAACACAGATACGCAGTATTTT. This codes for CASSFGLAGSNTDTQYF.